This TCR beta chain was obtained from a study of cytomegalovirus exposure and HLA in healthy donors (dated by TCRdb to about 2017). About the study as a whole: A later analysis indicated that the 130 or so validation repertoires were generated on the platform also employed for the approximately 700 repertoires of the first cohort. The study aimed to test whether cataloging public T cell receptors could reveal signatures of past pathogen exposure. Besides the first cohort of some 670 subjects, a separate validation cohort made up of 120 different subjects was used. To predict cytomegalovirus infection status, the study combined high-throughput TCR immunosequencing, statistical association of individual TCRs with disease status, and machine learning.

The CDR3, cysteine through phenylalanine, is 15 amino acids long. Kept here is only the CDR3 DNA, which spans 45 bases and is read in frame from base 1. Per the germline V gene (reference sequence), MNHEY is the CDR1 and SMNVEV is the CDR2. V sheds 6 bases and J sheds 3 bases, leaving 15 bases between their ends. Receptor amplification or capture employed the immunoSEQ multiplex PCR assay. The authors' pipeline ran thus. A statistical classification framework was developed to diagnose cytomegalovirus status using the catalog of TCR beta chain sequences. TCRdb holds this immuneACCESS table with in-frame rearrangements only. Some clones are missing; in checked studies, unresolved V genes explain under half, and the rest has no known cause. V and J calls and clone size are those listed in that table; D and trimming were worked out from the DNA. In this sample the table shows 100,000 to 130,000 clones, approximately 85% of which occur a single time. The ten top clones hold 3% to 3.5% of the sample.

Broad study findings and their caveats: Across donors, most TCR sequences were observed very rarely, whereas some public TCRs were present in many individuals. All 110 or so repertoires were used to score co-occurrence in the validation cohort in a later analysis, because that analysis had no HLA typing for the cohort. A few of the identified cytomegalovirus-associated TCR beta chains were confirmed in vitro to be specific for cytomegalovirus antigens. In the study, some 160 TCR beta chains were listed as associated with cytomegalovirus. In both the original and validation cohorts, the classifier was reported to diagnose cytomegalovirus status with high specificity and sensitivity. A later analysis found that TCRs clustered in the first cohort also tended to co-occur in the roughly 120 validation repertoires, with roughly 95% of cluster scores above 0. The authors suggested that the approach could potentially be extended to other disease states and immunological phenotypes.

This clone came up once. No antigen is known for it. Per-nucleotide qualities are absent, and no much larger clonotype sits a single base away. The donors belonged to the validation cohort of over a hundred subjects, which was separate from the approximately 700-subject first cohort. Sequencing was performed on PBMCs. This receptor was identified in a woman aged 18-35 years in good health and CMV-seronegative. The V and J genes are TRBV27 and TRBJ1-5; 6 matching bases give a weak D call of TRBD1. The bases are TGTGCCAGCAGCCTGAGGGGGACCTTCAATCAGCCCCAGCATTTT. Its protein reads: CASSLRGTFNQPQHF.